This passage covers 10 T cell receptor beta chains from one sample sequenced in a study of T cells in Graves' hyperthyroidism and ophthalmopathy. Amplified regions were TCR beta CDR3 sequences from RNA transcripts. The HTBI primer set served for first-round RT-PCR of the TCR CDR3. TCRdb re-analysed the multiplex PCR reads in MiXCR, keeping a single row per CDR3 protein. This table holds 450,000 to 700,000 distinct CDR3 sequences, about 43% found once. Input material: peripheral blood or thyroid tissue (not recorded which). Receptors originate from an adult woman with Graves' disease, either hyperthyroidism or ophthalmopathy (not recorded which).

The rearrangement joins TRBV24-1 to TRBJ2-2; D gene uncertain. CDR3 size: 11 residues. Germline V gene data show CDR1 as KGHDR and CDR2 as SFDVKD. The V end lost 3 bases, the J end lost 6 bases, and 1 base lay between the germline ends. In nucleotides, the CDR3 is TGTGCCACCAGTGATGCCGGGGAGCTGTTTTTT. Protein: CATSDAGELFF.

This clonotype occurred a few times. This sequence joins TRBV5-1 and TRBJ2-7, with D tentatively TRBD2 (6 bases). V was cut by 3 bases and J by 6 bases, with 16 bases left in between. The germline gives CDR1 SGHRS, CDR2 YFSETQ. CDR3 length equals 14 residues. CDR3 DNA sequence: TGCGCCAGCAGCTGGGGCGGAGGGTTAAGCGAGCAGTACTTC. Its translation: CASSWGGGLSEQYF.

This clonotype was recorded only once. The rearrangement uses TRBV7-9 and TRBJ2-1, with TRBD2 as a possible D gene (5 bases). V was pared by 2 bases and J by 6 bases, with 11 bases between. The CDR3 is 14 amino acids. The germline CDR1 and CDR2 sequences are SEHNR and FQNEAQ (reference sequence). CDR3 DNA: TGTGCCAGCAGCTTAAATCCGGGGAGCAATGAGCAGTTCTTC. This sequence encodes CASSLNPGSNEQFF.

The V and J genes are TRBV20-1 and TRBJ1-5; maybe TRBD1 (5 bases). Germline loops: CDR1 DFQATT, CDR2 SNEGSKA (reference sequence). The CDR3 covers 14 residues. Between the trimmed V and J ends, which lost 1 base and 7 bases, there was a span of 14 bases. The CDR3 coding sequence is TGCAGTGCTAGAGTTGACAAAGGGGTACAGCCCCAGCATTTT. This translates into CSARVDKGVQPQHF.

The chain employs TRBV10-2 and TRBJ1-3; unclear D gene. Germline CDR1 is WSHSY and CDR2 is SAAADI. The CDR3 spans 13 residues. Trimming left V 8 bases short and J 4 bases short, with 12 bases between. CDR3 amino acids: CASGQSLGNTIYF. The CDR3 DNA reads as TGCGCCAGCGGGCAGTCCTTGGGAAACACCATATATTTT.

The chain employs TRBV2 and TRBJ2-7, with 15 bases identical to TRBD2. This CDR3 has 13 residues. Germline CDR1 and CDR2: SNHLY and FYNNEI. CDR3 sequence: CASSERTSGRVLV. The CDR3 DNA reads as TGTGCCAGCAGTGAACGGACTAGCGGGAGGGTATTGGTC.

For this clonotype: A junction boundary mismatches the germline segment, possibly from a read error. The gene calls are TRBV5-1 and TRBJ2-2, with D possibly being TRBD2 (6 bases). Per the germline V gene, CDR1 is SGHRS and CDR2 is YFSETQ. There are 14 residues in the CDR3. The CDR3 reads CARVGGRITGELFF. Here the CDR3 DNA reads TGTGCTAGAGTTGGAGGGAGGATCACCGGGGAGCTGTTTTTT.

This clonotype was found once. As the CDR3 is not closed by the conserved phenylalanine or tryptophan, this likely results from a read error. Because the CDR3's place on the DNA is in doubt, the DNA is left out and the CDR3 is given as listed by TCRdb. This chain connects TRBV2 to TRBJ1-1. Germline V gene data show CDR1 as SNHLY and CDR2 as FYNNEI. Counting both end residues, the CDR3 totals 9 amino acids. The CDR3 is CASSPARRG.

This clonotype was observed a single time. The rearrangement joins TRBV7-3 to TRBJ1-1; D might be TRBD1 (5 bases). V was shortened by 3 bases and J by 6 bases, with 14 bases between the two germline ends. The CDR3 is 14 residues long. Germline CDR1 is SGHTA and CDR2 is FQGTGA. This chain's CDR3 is CASSFDWGGAEAFF. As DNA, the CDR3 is TGTGCCAGCAGCTTTGATTGGGGCGGGGCTGAAGCTTTCTTT. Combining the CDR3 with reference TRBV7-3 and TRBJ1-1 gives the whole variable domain GAGVSQTPSNKVTEKGKYVELRCDPISGHTALYWYRQSLGQGPEFLIYFQGTGAADDSGLPNDRFFAVRPEGSVSTLKIQRTERGDSAVYLCASSFDWGGAEAFFGQGTRLTVV.

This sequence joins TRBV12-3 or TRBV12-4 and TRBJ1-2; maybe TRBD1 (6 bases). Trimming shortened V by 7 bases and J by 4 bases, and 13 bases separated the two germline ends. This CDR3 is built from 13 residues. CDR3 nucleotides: TGTGCCAGCACCCGGACAGATACCTATGGCTACACCTTC. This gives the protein CASTRTDTYGYTF.